What follows are 22 T cell receptor beta chains derived from one specimen sequenced in a study of T-cell reconstitution after alpha-beta-depleted transplantation in children. Unique molecular identifiers were used in preparing the TCRbeta library. TCRdb re-analysed the PCR reads in MiXCR, keeping a single row per CDR3 protein. This sample has 530,000 or so distinct CDR3 sequences, with about a quarter found just once. The sample consisted of PBMCs, taken before TCRalphabeta/CD19-depleted stem cell transplant. The receptor source for this set is a boy younger than two with Wiskott-Aldrich syndrome, due to receive a stem cell transplant.

The gene calls are TRBV6-5 and TRBJ2-3; no firm D call. Germline V CDR1 and CDR2: MNHEY, SVGAGI. Trimming left V 0 bases short and J 6 bases short, with 10 bases between. CDR3 length: 14 residues. The CDR3 here is CASSYSIDRDTQYF. The CDR3, as DNA: TGTGCCAGCAGTTACTCGATAGACCGCGATACGCAGTATTTT.

The chain joins TRBV6-1 to TRBJ2-7, with D maybe TRBD2 (7 bases). The CDR3 spans 16 residues. CDR1 is MNHNS, CDR2 SASEGT, per germline. Deletions cut 6 bases from V and 2 bases from J, with 20 bases between. CDR3: CASRIGGASGPYEQYF. CDR3 DNA sequence: TGTGCCAGCAGAATAGGGGGGGCTAGCGGCCCCTACGAGCAGTACTTC.

A few counts support this clonotype. The chain recombines TRBV5-6 with TRBJ2-7, with D uncertain. Germline V gene data show CDR1 as SGHDT and CDR2 as YYEEEE. Trimming left V 2 bases short and J 9 bases short, with 12 bases between. The CDR3 consists of 12 residues. Written as DNA, the CDR3 is TGTGCCAGCAGCTTACCCGAGGATGTGCAGTACTTC. Translation: CASSLPEDVQYF.

CDR3 nucleotides: TGTGCCAGCAGCCCGGGACAAGGAGAGGGGGGGGAGCTGTTTTTT. This codes for CASSPGQGEGGELFF. This chain uses TRBV3-1 with TRBJ2-2; weak D call: TRBD1 (6 bases). The CDR3 is 15 amino acids. Per germline, CDR1 LGHDT and CDR2 YNNKEL (reference sequence). Trimming removed 4 bases at V and 8 bases at J, with 17 bases between. Looking up the rest from reference TRBV3-1 and TRBJ2-2 gives the full variable domain: DTAVSQTPKYLVTQMGNDKSIKCEQNLGHDTMYWYKQDSKKFLKIMFSYNNKELIINETVPNRFSPKSPDKAHLNLHINSLELGDSAVYFCASSPGQGEGGELFFGEGSRLTVL.

This clonotype has more than one count but fewer than ten. The CDR3 region is CASSLGGRGHYEQYF. The CDR3 nucleotides are TGCGCCAGCAGCTTGGGAGGGAGGGGACACTACGAGCAGTACTTC. The V call is TRBV5-1, the J call TRBJ2-7; the D gene is possibly TRBD2 (7 bases). V was cut by 0 bases and J by 3 bases, with 13 bases left in between. The CDR3 is 15 amino acids. The V gene's germline CDR1 is SGHRS and CDR2 YFSETQ.

This clonotype was picked up a small number of times. The rearrangement uses TRBV5-1 and TRBJ1-5; 7 bases are shared with TRBD1. V lost 4 bases and J lost 1; bases outside the gene matches: 5. The CDR3 spans 15 residues. Germline V lookup: CDR1 SGHRS, CDR2 YFSETQ. This chain's CDR3 is CASSQQGLSNQPQHF. The CDR3 DNA is TGCGCCAGCAGCCAACAGGGGTTGAGCAATCAGCCCCAGCATTTT.

This clonotype was counted a few times. The CDR3 loop reads CASSVRLDYTGRELFF. The DNA for the CDR3 is TGTGCCAGCAGCGTACGATTGGACTATACTGGCCGGGAGCTGTTTTTT. The rearrangement links TRBV11-2 to TRBJ2-2; maybe TRBD2 (6 bases). The CDR3 runs to 16 residues. Per the germline V gene, CDR1 is SGHAT and CDR2 is FQNNGV. V was trimmed by 5 bases and J by 9 bases, leaving 22 bases between them.

The chain joins TRBV30 to TRBJ2-1, with 13 bases identical to TRBD2. Germline V gene lookup returns CDR1 GTSNPN and CDR2 SVGIG (reference sequence). The CDR3 length is 14 residues. The V gene end was trimmed by 3 bases and the J gene end by 9 bases; junction bases not matched to a gene: 5. The DNA for the CDR3 is TGTGCCTGGAGCCGTGGACTAGCGGGAGCTGAGCAGTTCTTC. The encoded protein is CAWSRGLAGAEQFF.

The chain links TRBV27 to TRBJ2-3; TRBD2 might be the D (5 bases). This CDR3 has 14 amino acids. V was shortened by 5 bases and J by 2 bases, with 11 bases between the two germline ends. Per germline, CDR1 MNHEY and CDR2 SMNVEV (reference sequence). CDR3 amino acids: CASSGLQPTDTQYF. CDR3 nucleotides: TGTGCCAGCAGTGGACTCCAGCCCACAGATACGCAGTATTTT.

In nucleotides, the CDR3 is TGTGCCATCAGTGTGTTTGGGAGCGTTGCCTCTGGGGCCAACGTCCTGACTTTC. It is translated as CAISVFGSVASGANVLTF. V and J are TRBV10-3 and TRBJ2-6, with TRBD2 as a possible D gene (5 bases). The CDR3 has 18 residues. Germline loops: CDR1 ENHRY, CDR2 SYGVKD. V lost 4 bases and J lost 0, with 16 bases in between.

The V call is TRBV28, the J call TRBJ2-7; 9 bases are a match to TRBD2. The germline V gene has CDR1 MDHEN and CDR2 SYDVKM. Germline trimming cut 4 bases from V and 7 bases from J; bases unmatched to any gene: 8. CDR3 length: 14 amino acids. The CDR3 sequence is CASSSSSGTEEQYF. CDR3 bases: TGTGCCAGCAGTTCCTCTAGCGGGACAGAAGAGCAGTACTTC. Using reference TRBV28 and TRBJ2-7 for the parts outside the CDR3, the full variable domain is DVKVTQSSRYLVKRTGEKVFLECVQDMDHENMFWYRQDPGLGLRLIYFSYDVKMKEKGDIPEGYSVSREKKERFSLILESASTNQTSMYLCASSSSSGTEEQYFGPGTRLTVT.

There are a few counts of this clonotype. The rearrangement uses TRBV4-2 and TRBJ2-1; the match to TRBD2 covers 11 bases. The V and J ends lost 0 bases and 3 bases, in that order; junction bases with no gene match: 10. The CDR3 consists of 19 residues. Germline CDR1 and CDR2: LGHNA and YNFKEQ. Written as DNA, the CDR3 is TGTGCCAGCAGCCAAGACCAATTTGGGACTAGCGGTTACTACAATGAGCAGTTCTTC. Translated: CASSQDQFGTSGYYNEQFF.

The chain has TRBV6-1 and TRBJ2-1, with a weak D call TRBD1 (5 bases). CDR3 length equals 14 residues. Trimming removed 10 bases from V and 5 bases from J, with 18 bases in between. CDR1 and CDR2 (germline): MNHNS, SASEGT. CDR3 residues: CATLVRAPNNEQFF. Written as DNA, the CDR3 is TGTGCCACCTTAGTCAGGGCACCTAACAATGAGCAGTTCTTC.

About this clonotype itself: At one of its ends the junction is not consistent with the germline gene, which may arise from a read error. V is TRBV20-1 and J is TRBJ2-5; D gene unclear. This CDR3 region has 11 residues. CDR1 and CDR2 (germline): DFQATT, SNEGSKA (reference sequence). The CDR3 DNA sequence: TGCAGTGCTCGAGAGGTTGAGACCCAGTACTTC. It encodes CSAREVETQYF.

V is TRBV3-1 and J is TRBJ2-5, with D possibly called TRBD1 or TRBD2 (6 bases each). The CDR3 is made up of 16 amino acids. Trimming removed 1 base from V and 5 bases from J, with 17 bases in between. The V gene's germline CDR1 is LGHDT and CDR2 YNNKEL (reference sequence). In nucleotides, the CDR3 is TGTGCCAGCAGCCAAGGAGACCGGGGGCTGGTGGAGACCCAGTACTTC. Its protein product is CASSQGDRGLVETQYF.

The genes are TRBV5-1 and TRBJ1-1; D might be TRBD1 (5 bases). Germline V gene sequence: CDR1 SGHRS, CDR2 YFSETQ. The CDR3 has 15 residues. Trimming removed 0 bases from V and 4 bases from J, with 13 bases in between. CDR3 residues: CASSLARGMGTEAFF. As DNA, the CDR3 is TGCGCCAGCAGCTTGGCTCGGGGGATGGGCACTGAAGCTTTCTTT.

This rearrangement joins TRBV5-1 to TRBJ2-1; 8 positions match TRBD1. The CDR3 contains 14 residues. Trimming at V came to 4 bases and at J to 9 bases, leaving 9 bases not matched to a gene. Germline assignment: CDR1 SGHRS and CDR2 YFSETQ. CDR3 in DNA: TGCGCCAGCAGCCCCCGACAGGGGACGAGTGAGCAGTTCTTC. It translates to CASSPRQGTSEQFF.

This clonotype turned up a few times. This chain uses TRBV7-3 with TRBJ2-7; TRBD2 aligns across 14 bases. Germline assignment: CDR1 SGHTA and CDR2 FQGTGA. This CDR3 has 17 amino acids. J lost 4 bases, V lost 3 bases, and 8 bases had no gene match. DNA of the CDR3: TGTGCCAGCAGCTTTTCAATCGGACTAGCGGGAGGTTACGAGCAGTACTTC. Protein: CASSFSIGLAGGYEQYF.

The V and J genes are TRBV12-3 or TRBV12-4 and TRBJ2-2, with D unclear. The CDR3 is made up of 15 amino acids. Trimming removed 1 base at V and 5 bases at J, with 11 bases between. The CDR3 bases are TGTGCCAGCAGTTTAGAGACGGTGTGGACCGGGGAGCTGTTTTTT. Its translation: CASSLETVWTGELFF.

The chain joins TRBV12-3 or TRBV12-4 to TRBJ1-3; TRBD1 matches at 9 bases. The CDR3 spans 17 residues. Losses at the gene ends were 5 bases for V and 4 bases for J; bases not matched to a gene: 12. The CDR3 nucleotides read TGTGCCAGCAGTCGCGAAATGGGACAGGGAGGCGGAAACACCATATATTTT. Its protein is CASSREMGQGGGNTIYF.

This clonotype was detected once. The genes are TRBV14 and TRBJ2-7; 8 nucleotides align to TRBD2. Germline CDR1 and CDR2: SGHDN and FVKESK. The CDR3 totals 16 residues. The V gene end was trimmed by 0 bases and the J gene end by 5 bases; junction bases not matched to a gene: 9. The CDR3 DNA reads as TGTGCCAGCAGCCAAGAAGAACGAGCGGGAGTCCACGAGCAGTACTTC. Residues: CASSQEERAGVHEQYF. Based on the CDR3 plus reference TRBV14 and TRBJ2-7, the full variable domain is EAGVTQFPSHSVIEKGQTVTLRCDPISGHDNLYWYRRVMGKEIKFLLHFVKESKQDESGMPNNRFLAERTGGTYSTLKVQPAELEDSGVYFCASSQEERAGVHEQYFGPGTRLTVT.

This clonotype was seen only a few times. The chain employs TRBV12-3 or TRBV12-4 and TRBJ1-1; a weak D match, TRBD1 (5 bases). The CDR3 has 13 residues. Trimming took off 7 bases at V and 0 bases at J, with 9 bases between the two ends. CDR3 in DNA: TGTGCCAGCACCCGGACACTGAACACTGAAGCTTTCTTT. Translated, it gives CASTRTLNTEAFF.